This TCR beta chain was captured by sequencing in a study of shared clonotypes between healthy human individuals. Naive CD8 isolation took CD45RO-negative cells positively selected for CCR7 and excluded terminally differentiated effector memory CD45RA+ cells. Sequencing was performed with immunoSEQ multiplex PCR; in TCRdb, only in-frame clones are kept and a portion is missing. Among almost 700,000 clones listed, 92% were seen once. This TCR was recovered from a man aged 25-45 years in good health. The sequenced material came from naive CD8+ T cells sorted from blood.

Here the CDR3 reads CASSTRPPGEQYF. The DNA of the CDR3 is TGCGCCAGCAGCACCCGGCCCCCCGGGGAGCAGTACTTC. V usage is TRBV5-1 and J usage is TRBJ2-7; D gene uncertain. The V end lost 4 bases, the J end lost 7 bases, and 15 bases lay between the germline ends. The CDR3 is made up of 13 amino acids. CDR1 is SGHRS, CDR2 YFSETQ, per germline.